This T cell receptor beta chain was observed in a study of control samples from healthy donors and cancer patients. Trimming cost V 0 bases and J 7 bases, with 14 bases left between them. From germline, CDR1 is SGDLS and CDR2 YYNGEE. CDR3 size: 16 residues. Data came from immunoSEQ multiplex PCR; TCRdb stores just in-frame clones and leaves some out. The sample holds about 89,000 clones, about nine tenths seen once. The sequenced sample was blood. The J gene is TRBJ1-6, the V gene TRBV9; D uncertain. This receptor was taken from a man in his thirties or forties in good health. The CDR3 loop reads CASSVDAGKSNSPLHF. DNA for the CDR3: TGTGCCAGCAGCGTAGACGCCGGCAAGTCAAATTCACCCCTCCACTTT.